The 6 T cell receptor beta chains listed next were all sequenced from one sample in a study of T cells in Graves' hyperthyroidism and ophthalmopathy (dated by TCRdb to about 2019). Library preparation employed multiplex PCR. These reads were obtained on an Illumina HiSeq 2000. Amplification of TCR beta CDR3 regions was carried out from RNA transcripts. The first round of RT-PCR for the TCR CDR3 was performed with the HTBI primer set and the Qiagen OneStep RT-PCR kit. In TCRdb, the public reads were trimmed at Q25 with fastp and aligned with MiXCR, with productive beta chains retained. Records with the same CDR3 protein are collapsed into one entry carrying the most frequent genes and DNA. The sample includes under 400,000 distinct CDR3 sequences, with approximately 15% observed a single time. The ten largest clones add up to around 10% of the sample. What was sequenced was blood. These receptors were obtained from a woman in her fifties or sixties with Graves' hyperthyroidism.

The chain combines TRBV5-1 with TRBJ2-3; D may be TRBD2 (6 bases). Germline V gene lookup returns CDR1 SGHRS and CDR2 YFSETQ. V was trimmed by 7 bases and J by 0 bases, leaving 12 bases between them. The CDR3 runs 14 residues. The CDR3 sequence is CASGPGTSTDTQYF. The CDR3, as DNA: TGCGCCAGCGGCCCAGGGACTAGCACAGATACGCAGTATTTT.

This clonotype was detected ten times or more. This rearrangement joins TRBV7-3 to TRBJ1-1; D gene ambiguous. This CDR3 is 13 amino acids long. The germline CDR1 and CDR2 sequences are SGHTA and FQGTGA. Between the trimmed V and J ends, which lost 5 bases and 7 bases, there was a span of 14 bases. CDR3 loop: CASSPNRNREAFF. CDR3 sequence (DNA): TGTGCCAGCAGCCCCAACAGAAACCGTGAAGCTTTCTTT. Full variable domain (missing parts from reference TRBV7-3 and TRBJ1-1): GAGVSQTPSNKVTEKGKYVELRCDPISGHTALYWYRQSLGQGPEFLIYFQGTGAADDSGLPNDRFFAVRPEGSVSTLKIQRTERGDSAVYLCASSPNRNREAFFGQGTRLTVV.

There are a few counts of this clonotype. DNA of the CDR3: TGTGCCAGCAGCCCTTCCCGGACAGGGCCAGATAAAAAACTGTTTTTT. It codes for CASSPSRTGPDKKLFF. The chain is built from TRBV7-2 and TRBJ1-4; 8 positions agree with TRBD1. This CDR3 spans 16 amino acids. The J segment lost 9 bases and the V segment lost 5 bases, leaving 14 bases of the junction unmatched. From germline, CDR1 is SGHTA and CDR2 FQGNSA.

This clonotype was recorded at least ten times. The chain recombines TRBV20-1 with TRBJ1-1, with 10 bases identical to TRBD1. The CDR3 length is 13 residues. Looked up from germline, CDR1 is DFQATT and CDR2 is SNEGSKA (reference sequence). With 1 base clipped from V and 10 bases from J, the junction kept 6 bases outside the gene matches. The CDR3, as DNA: TGCAGTGCTAGAGGCTACCGGGACAGGGGAGCTTTCTTT. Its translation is CSARGYRDRGAFF.

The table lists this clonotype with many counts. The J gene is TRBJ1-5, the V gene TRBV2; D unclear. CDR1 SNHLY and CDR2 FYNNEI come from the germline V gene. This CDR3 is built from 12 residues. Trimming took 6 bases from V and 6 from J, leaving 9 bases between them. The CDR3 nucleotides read TGTGCCAGCAGGGCGGTGGCTCAGCCCCAGCATTTT. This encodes CASRAVAQPQHF.

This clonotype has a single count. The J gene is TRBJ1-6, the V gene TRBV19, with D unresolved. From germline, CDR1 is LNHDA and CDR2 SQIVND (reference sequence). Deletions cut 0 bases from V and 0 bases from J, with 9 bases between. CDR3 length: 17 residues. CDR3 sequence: CASSIEEESSYNSPLHF. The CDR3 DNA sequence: TGTGCCAGTAGTATAGAAGAGGAGAGCTCCTATAATTCACCCCTCCACTTT. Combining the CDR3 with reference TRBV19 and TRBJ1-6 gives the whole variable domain DGGITQSPKYLFRKEGQNVTLSCEQNLNHDAMYWYRQDPGQGLRLIYYSQIVNDFQKGDIAEGYSVSREKKESFPLTVTSAQKNPTAFYLCASSIEEESSYNSPLHFGNGTRLTVT.